One and the same sample provided the 6 T cell receptor beta chains below, sequenced in a study of early T cells in non-severe SARS-CoV-2 infection. TCRdb reprocessed the 5' RACE reads via MiXCR and lists one record per CDR3 protein. The sample has under 45,000 distinct CDR3 sequences; 6.8% are singletons. Source: whole blood, taken at baseline. The receptors were gathered from an adult who was a healthcare worker with PCR-confirmed SARS-CoV-2 infection or an uninfected control (not recorded which).

V usage is TRBV30 and J usage is TRBJ1-2, with D perhaps TRBD1 (5 bases). Germline V gene lookup returns CDR1 GTSNPN and CDR2 SVGIG (reference sequence). V dropped 0 bases and J dropped 4 bases, with 18 bases sitting between them. The CDR3 consists of 16 residues. CDR3 nucleotides: TGTGCCTGGAGTGTAACGGGGGGAGATCAATCCTATGGCTACACCTTC. It specifies CAWSVTGGDQSYGYTF.

This clonotype was seen ten or more times. The rearrangement uses TRBV7-9 and TRBJ2-7; unclear D gene. The CDR3 length is 14 residues. Germline CDR1 reads SEHNR; CDR2 reads FQNEAQ (reference sequence). V lost 1 base and J lost 0, with 7 bases in between. CDR3 in amino acids: CASSLEGSSYEQYF. The CDR3 DNA is TGTGCCAGCAGCTTAGAAGGATCCTCCTACGAGCAGTACTTC.

This clonotype has at least ten counts. This chain connects TRBV6-1 to TRBJ2-2; D possibly corresponds to TRBD2 (6 bases). Germline V gene data show CDR1 as MNHNS and CDR2 as SASEGT. V lost 4 bases to trimming and J lost 5 bases, with 17 bases between them. This CDR3 comprises 16 residues. Here the CDR3 DNA reads TGTGCCAGCAGTGCTTTTACGGGACTCAAAACCGGGGAGCTGTTTTTT. Encoded protein: CASSAFTGLKTGELFF.

This clonotype was recorded a few times. The V gene is TRBV7-3, the J gene TRBJ2-3; D is unclear. V was trimmed by 2 bases and J by 2 bases, leaving 5 bases between them. Germline CDR1 and CDR2: SGHTA and FQGTGA. This CDR3 contains 13 residues. The CDR3 protein is CASSLGYTDTQYF. The CDR3 DNA reads as TGTGCCAGCAGCTTAGGCTACACAGATACGCAGTATTTT.

This clonotype has a count of ten or more. The rearrangement links TRBV18 to TRBJ2-3, with D perhaps matching TRBD1 or TRBD2 (5 bases each). The CDR3 spans 16 residues. V lost 2 bases to trimming and J lost 5 bases, with 17 bases between them. Germline V gene data show CDR1 as KGHSH and CDR2 as LQKENI. The CDR3 DNA sequence: TGTGCCAGCTCACCAGAACGGTCGTTTGGGGGAGATACGCAGTATTTT. As protein: CASSPERSFGGDTQYF.

By share, this clonotype counts as medium-sized. The rearrangement uses TRBV20-1 and TRBJ1-1; 7 bases fit TRBD1. In germline, CDR1 is DFQATT, CDR2 SNEGSKA (reference sequence). There are 14 residues in the CDR3. Trimming took 2 bases from V and 1 from J; bases not matched to a gene: 4. In DNA, the CDR3 is TGCAGTGCTAGAAAGGGGGCAGGGAACACTGAAGCTTTCTTT. Residues: CSARKGAGNTEAFF.